The rows below give T cell receptor beta chains drawn from one sample of a study of T cell responses to AZD1222 COVID-19 vaccine. Clones were sequenced by immunoSEQ multiplex PCR, and TCRdb holds only the in-frame ones, with some missing. The sample comprises approximately 100,000 clones, 91% of which are singletons, and over 6.5% rests with the top ten. The sequenced sample was peripheral blood, obtained on day 0 of AZD1222 vaccination. Receptors were obtained from an adult in good health. Each CDR3 is given with its conserved first and last residue. D genes are given only for firm matches. Clone size appears in some rows only: once, few, many, or a class for an expanded clone.

abundance	d_gene	v_gene	j_gene	CDR3aa	CDR3nt
-	-	TRBV5-1	TRBJ1-2	CASSLNDWDYGYTF	TGCGCCAGCAGCTTGAACGATTGGGACTATGGCTACACCTTC
-	-	TRBV10-3	TRBJ2-2	CAIRAKSGRVDGELFF	TGTGCCATCAGGGCCAAGTCAGGGAGAGTAGACGGGGAGCTGTTTTTT
-	TRBD2	TRBV5-4	TRBJ2-3	CASSAKRAGVVDTQYF	TGTGCCAGCAGCGCGAAAAGAGCGGGAGTGGTAGATACGCAGTATTTT
-	TRBD1	TRBV12-5	TRBJ1-1	CASGLTPTGMNTEAFF	TGTGCTAGTGGCCTCACCCCGACAGGGATGAACACTGAAGCTTTCTTT
once	-	TRBV18	TRBJ2-5	CASSARETQYF	TGTGCCAGCTCAGCGAGGGAGACCCAGTACTTC
-	-	TRBV5-1	TRBJ2-1	CASSRGPLGWGNEQFF	TGCGCCAGCAGCCGGGGACCGCTCGGCTGGGGTAATGAGCAGTTCTTC
-	-	TRBV5-8	TRBJ2-3	CASSAPAGYTDTQYF	TGTGCCAGCAGCGCCCCCGCCGGGTACACAGATACGCAGTATTTT
-	-	TRBV3-1/TRBV3-2	TRBJ1-1	CASSPWGGVNTEAFF	TGTGCCAGCAGCCCTTGGGGGGGGGTGAACACTGAAGCTTTCTTT
-	-	TRBV6-5	TRBJ1-6	CASSYEAPNSPLHF	TGTGCCAGCAGTTACGAGGCGCCTAATTCACCCCTCCACTTT
-	-	TRBV6-1	TRBJ1-1	CASSEAPSATEAFF	TGTGCCAGCAGTGAAGCCCCTTCGGCCACTGAAGCTTTCTTT
-	TRBD1	TRBV5-6	TRBJ2-4	CASSSTTGANIQYF	TGTGCCAGCAGCTCCACGACAGGGGCGAACATTCAGTACTTC
many	-	TRBV14	TRBJ1-6	CASSQDLPGNSPLHF	TGTGCCAGCAGCCAAGATCTACCGGGGAATTCACCCCTCCACTTT
-	-	TRBV3-1/TRBV3-2	TRBJ1-5	CASSQAGDGPQHF	TGTGCCAGCAGCCAAGCGGGCGATGGGCCCCAGCATTTT
few	TRBD1	TRBV5-4	TRBJ2-1	CAGILQGAQNEQFF	TGTGCCGGCATCCTTCAGGGGGCGCAGAATGAGCAGTTCTTC
-	-	TRBV11-3	TRBJ2-5	CASSLGNSQETQYF	TGTGCCAGCAGCTTAGGGAACAGCCAAGAGACCCAGTACTTC
-	TRBD2	TRBV10-3	TRBJ2-7	CAISRGGVWEQYF	TGTGCCATCAGCCGGGGAGGGGTCTGGGAGCAGTACTTC
-	-	TRBV4-3	TRBJ1-3	CASSQGSSSGNTIYF	TGCGCCAGCAGCCAAGGCAGTTCCTCTGGAAACACCATATATTTT
-	-	TRBV6-1	TRBJ2-5	CASSQWETQYF	TGTGCCAGCAGCCAGTGGGAGACCCAGTACTTC
-	-	TRBV19	TRBJ1-2	CASKAGDPFRGYTF	TGTGCCAGCAAGGCGGGGGATCCCTTTAGAGGCTACACCTTC
-	-	TRBV30	TRBJ1-6	CAWSSTGLNSPLHF	TGTGCCTGGAGTTCTACAGGTCTAAATTCACCCCTCCACTTT
-	-	TRBV10-3	TRBJ1-2	CAISESKGSGYTF	TGTGCCATCAGTGAGTCGAAGGGATCGGGCTACACCTTC
-	-	TRBV27	TRBJ2-7	CASSLAPTTPLYEQYF	TGTGCCAGCAGTCTCGCCCCTACCACACCCCTCTACGAGCAGTACTTC
-	-	TRBV3-1/TRBV3-2	TRBJ2-1	CASSQVNGRHNEQFF	TGTGCCAGCAGCCAAGTCAACGGGAGACACAATGAGCAGTTCTTC
-	-	TRBV30	TRBJ2-5	CAWKRTFQKGETQYF	TGTGCCTGGAAAAGGACCTTTCAGAAGGGCGAGACCCAGTACTTC
-	-	TRBV6-1	TRBJ1-6	CASSEHQGSYNSPLHF	TGTGCCAGCAGTGAACATCAGGGCTCCTATAATTCACCCCTCCACTTT
-	TRBD2	TRBV25-1	TRBJ2-1	CASTLAGGDEQFF	TGTGCCAGCACCCTAGCGGGGGGCGATGAGCAGTTCTTC
-	-	TRBV27	TRBJ1-5	CASSLSGIQPQHF	TGTGCCAGCAGTTTATCAGGGATACAGCCCCAGCATTTT
-	-	TRBV6-2/TRBV6-3	TRBJ1-1	CASSYPGETEAFF	TGTGCCAGCAGTTACCCTGGGGAAACTGAAGCTTTCTTT
-	-	TRBV7-8	TRBJ1-5	CASSRNRTFQPQHF	TGTGCCAGCAGCCGAAACAGAACGTTCCAGCCCCAGCATTTT
once	TRBD2	TRBV30	TRBJ2-2	CRPTPVMDGRGGTGELFF	TGTCGTCCGACCCCGGTCATGGACGGGCGGGGGGGCACCGGGGAGCTGTTTTTT
-	TRBD1	TRBV5-1	TRBJ1-2	CASSHGDRVVPYGYTF	TGCGCCAGCAGCCACGGGGACAGGGTCGTACCCTATGGCTACACCTTC
-	-	TRBV6-1	TRBJ1-6	CASSEVRGGSYNSPLHF	TGTGCCAGCAGTGAAGTTAGGGGAGGCTCCTATAATTCACCCCTCCACTTT
-	TRBD2	TRBV7-3	TRBJ2-1	CASRLGEGGNEQFF	TGTGCCAGCAGACTAGGGGAGGGTGGCAATGAGCAGTTCTTC
few	TRBD1	TRBV25-1	TRBJ1-2	CAIQGEVDGYTF	TGTGCCATACAGGGGGAGGTCGATGGCTACACCTTC
-	TRBD1	TRBV3-1/TRBV3-2	TRBJ1-2	CASSQAAGGGIDGYTF	TGTGCCAGCAGCCAAGCGGCAGGGGGGGGGATAGATGGCTACACCTTC
once	-	TRBV6-5	TRBJ2-3	CASRWGASDTQYF	TGTGCCAGCAGGTGGGGTGCTTCGGATACGCAGTATTTT